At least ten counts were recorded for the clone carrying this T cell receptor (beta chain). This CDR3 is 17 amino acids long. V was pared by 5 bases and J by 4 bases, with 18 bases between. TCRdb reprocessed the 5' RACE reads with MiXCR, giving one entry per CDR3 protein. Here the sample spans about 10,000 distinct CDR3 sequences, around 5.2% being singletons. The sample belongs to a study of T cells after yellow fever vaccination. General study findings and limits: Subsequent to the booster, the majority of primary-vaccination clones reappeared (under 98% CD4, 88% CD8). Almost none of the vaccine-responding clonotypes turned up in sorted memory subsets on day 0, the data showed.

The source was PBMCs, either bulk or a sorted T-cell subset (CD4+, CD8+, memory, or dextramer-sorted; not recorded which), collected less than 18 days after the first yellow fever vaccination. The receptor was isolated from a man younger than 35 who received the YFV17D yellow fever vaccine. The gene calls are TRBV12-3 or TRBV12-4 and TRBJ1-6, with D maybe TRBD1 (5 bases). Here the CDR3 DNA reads TGTGCCAGCAGTACCGGGCCTTCACGGGGGTATAATTCACCCCTCCACTTT. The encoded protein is CASSTGPSRGYNSPLHF.